The sequence of this TCR beta chain was determined in a study of shared clonotypes between healthy human individuals. Background on the study: A couple of women and a few men aged 18 to 49 made up the donors.

V shed 8 bases and J shed 5 bases, with 13 bases lying between them. Germline lookup yields CDR1 SGHAT and CDR2 FQNNGV. This CDR3 has 13 amino acids. Whole-study findings and limits: Measured sharing among donors was expected to vary with sequencing depth. Estimated richness was generally greater in naive than memory subsets.

Assay used: immunoSEQ multiplex PCR; TCRdb lists only in-frame clones, some missing. The table includes 2,500,000 or so clones, under 95% detected once. As for this clone: What it recognizes is unknown.

This chain uses TRBV11-2 with TRBJ2-4; D unclear. What was sequenced was naive CD4+ T cells from PBMCs. As for subset: CD45RA+ positively selected. This clonotype was obtained from a man in his late teens or twenties in good health. Some clones in this sample may be carry-over from other donors' samples. The CDR3 DNA is TGTGCCAGCCTGACGCTTCGACAAAACATTCAGTACTTC. It yields the protein CASLTLRQNIQYF.